The clone carrying this T cell receptor beta chain was seen ten or more times. These data come from a study of early T cells in non-severe SARS-CoV-2 infection. The CDR3 has 13 residues. V was clipped by 3 bases and J by 7 bases, with 13 bases between them. Germline V gene data show CDR1 as LGHDT and CDR2 as YNNKEL (reference sequence). Using its own MiXCR run on the 5' RACE reads, TCRdb lists one record per CDR3 protein. The table records nearly 60,000 distinct CDR3 sequences, 9.5% to 15% of them present only once. The chain employs TRBV3-1 and TRBJ2-7, with D unclear. The sample comprised whole blood. This TCR was sampled from an adult who was a healthcare worker with PCR-confirmed SARS-CoV-2 infection or an uninfected control (not recorded which). For the CDR3, the DNA is TGTGCCAGCAGCCAGTCGGGTGGTCAGGAGCAGTACTTC. Its protein is CASSQSGGQEQYF.